One sample yielded the 10 T cell receptor beta chains listed below, sequenced in a study of blood T cell repertoires in COVID-19. Repertoires were generated with immunoSEQ multiplex PCR, while TCRdb's copy carries only in-frame clones and drops some. This table has 350,000 to 400,000 clones, roughly 84% appearing once. Sequencing input: PBMCs or T cells enriched from blood (not recorded which). Receptor source: a woman in her twenties or thirties who had recovered from COVID-19.

CDR3: CASSLRAGNTDTQYF. In DNA form, the CDR3 reads TGTGCCAGCAGCTTAAGAGCGGGAAACACAGATACGCAGTATTTT. The chain employs TRBV11-2 and TRBJ2-3; 7 bases map to TRBD2. Germline V gene lookup returns CDR1 SGHAT and CDR2 FQNNGV. Germline trimming cut 2 bases from V and 2 bases from J; bases unmatched to any gene: 4. The CDR3 totals 15 residues.

The chain joins TRBV28 to TRBJ1-5, with 8 bases that match TRBD1. The V gene end was trimmed by 5 bases and the J gene end by 6 bases; junction bases not matched to a gene: 6. CDR1 is MDHEN, CDR2 SYDVKM, per germline. The CDR3 has 14 residues. CDR3: CASSTRQGLQPQHF. The CDR3, as DNA: TGTGCCAGCAGTACCCGACAGGGGCTTCAGCCCCAGCATTTT.

V is TRBV28 and J is TRBJ1-6; TRBD1 agrees at 9 bases. The V and J ends lost 3 bases and 11 bases, in that order; junction bases with no gene match: 8. This CDR3 spans 15 amino acids. The germline V gene encodes CDR1 MDHEN and CDR2 SYDVKM. CDR3 sequence reads: CASSFTGTGSAPLHF. In DNA, the CDR3 is TGTGCCAGCAGTTTCACCGGGACAGGGAGTGCACCCCTCCACTTT.

The CDR3 DNA sequence: TGTGCCATCAGTGGGAGTACACAGGGGGAGGGTGAAAAACTGTTTTTT. Protein product: CAISGSTQGEGEKLFF. The gene calls are TRBV10-3 and TRBJ1-4, with 8 bases fitting TRBD1. CDR3 size: 16 residues. Germline V gene sequence: CDR1 ENHRY, CDR2 SYGVKD. J gave up 7 bases and V 4 bases, and 11 bases lay outside the gene matches.

V usage is TRBV5-4 and J usage is TRBJ2-5, with 7 bases matching TRBD1. The CDR3 has 14 residues. Germline V gives CDR1 SGHNT, CDR2 YYREEE (reference sequence). Unmatched junction bases numbered 6, after V lost 4 bases and J lost 3 bases. The CDR3 reads CASSRGQAEETQYF. In DNA, the CDR3 is TGTGCCAGCAGCCGAGGACAGGCGGAAGAGACCCAGTACTTC.

This clone was detected only once. The CDR3 here is CASSPSGGADEQFF. The CDR3 DNA reads as TGTGCCAGCAGCCCTAGCGGGGGGGCCGATGAGCAGTTCTTC. The chain uses TRBV13 and TRBJ2-1; TRBD2 agrees at 12 bases. The CDR3 is made up of 14 amino acids. V shed 5 bases, J shed 8 bases, and the junction held 4 bases outside the gene matches. Germline values: CDR1 PRHDT, CDR2 FYEKMQ (reference sequence).

The chain combines TRBV19 with TRBJ2-7; D possibly corresponds to TRBD1 (6 bases). Per germline, CDR1 LNHDA and CDR2 SQIVND (reference sequence). This CDR3 has 16 residues. The V end was cut by 4 bases, the J end by 2 bases, with 18 bases between. CDR3 sequence (DNA): TGTGCCAGTAGTAGGGTCGGGAACAGGGCAACCTACGAGCAGTACTTC. Protein product: CASSRVGNRATYEQYF.

V is TRBV28 and J is TRBJ2-6; possible D gene TRBD1, 6 bases. The ends were cut back, 7 bases at V and 0 bases at J, with 25 bases in the middle. From germline, CDR1 is MDHEN and CDR2 SYDVKM. This CDR3 contains 20 residues. The CDR3 protein is CASTHFLTSRGSSGANVLTF. Here the CDR3 DNA reads TGTGCCAGCACACACTTTTTGACATCCAGGGGTAGCTCTGGGGCCAACGTCCTGACTTTC.

This clone was observed a handful of times. This chain joins TRBV7-9 and TRBJ2-3, with 7 bases fitting TRBD2. Trimming cost V 3 bases and J 2 bases; bases outside gene matches: 14. The CDR3 length is 18 residues. The germline CDR1 and CDR2 sequences are SEHNR and FQNEAQ (reference sequence). CDR3 region: CASSFVAWERGNTDTQYF. CDR3 in DNA: TGTGCCAGCAGCTTTGTCGCCTGGGAGCGGGGTAACACAGATACGCAGTATTTT.

This rearrangement joins TRBV15 to TRBJ2-7; 11 positions match TRBD2. The CDR3 totals 15 residues. V shed 3 bases, J shed 2 bases, and the junction held 3 bases outside the gene matches. Germline values: CDR1 LNHNV, CDR2 YYDKDF (reference sequence). CDR3 coding DNA: TGTGCCACCAGCAGGTTAGCGGGAGGGCCCTACGAGCAGTACTTC. This codes for CATSRLAGGPYEQYF.